These 23 T cell receptor beta chains were sequenced from one sample in a study of T cells in Graves' hyperthyroidism and ophthalmopathy. The TCR beta CDR3 regions underwent amplification using RNA transcripts as the source. A first-round RT-PCR of the TCR CDR3 used the HTBI primer set. TCRdb analysed the multiplex PCR reads with MiXCR anew, one entry per CDR3 protein. In the table there are about 560,000 distinct CDR3 sequences, around 16% of which are singletons. Sequenced input: blood. Receptors were obtained from a woman aged 25 to 39 with Graves' hyperthyroidism.

This clonotype was seen many times. The chain combines TRBV7-2 with TRBJ1-1; D unresolved. Germline values: CDR1 SGHTA, CDR2 FQGNSA. This CDR3 comprises 12 residues. Trimming left V 5 bases short and J 8 bases short, with 12 bases between. The DNA for the CDR3 is TGTGCCAGCAGCCGATATTCCAGGGAAGCTTTCTTT. Its translation: CASSRYSREAFF.

This clonotype was seen at least ten times. The chain links TRBV28 to TRBJ1-2; D may be TRBD1 (6 bases). Between the trimmed V and J ends, which lost 4 bases and 4 bases, there was a span of 13 bases. CDR1 is MDHEN and CDR2 is SYDVKM in the germline V gene. This CDR3 is 14 amino acids long. The CDR3 loop is CASSWGANGYGYTF. CDR3 DNA sequence: TGTGCCAGCAGTTGGGGGGCCAATGGCTATGGCTACACCTTC.

Many counts were recorded for this clonotype. The chain recombines TRBV28 with TRBJ2-1; 9 bases line up with TRBD2. Germline CDR1 is MDHEN and CDR2 is SYDVKM. The CDR3 is 15 amino acids. The trim removed 7 bases at V and 7 bases at J, leaving 11 bases unmatched. The CDR3 bases are TGTGCCAGCACCAGCCCCAGCGGGAGGAGGAATGAGCAGTTCTTC. This sequence encodes CASTSPSGRRNEQFF.

This clonotype came up many times. The rearrangement links TRBV20-1 to TRBJ2-7, with unresolved D. The CDR3 totals 12 residues. Germline-derived CDR1 and CDR2 are DFQATT and SNEGSKA (reference sequence). V was trimmed by 4 bases and J by 1 base, leaving 8 bases between them. CDR3 in amino acids: CSANDKSYEQYF. The CDR3, as DNA: TGCAGTGCTAACGACAAATCCTACGAGCAGTACTTC.

The sample holds one count of this clonotype. A much larger clone lies a single base off, so this may be a read error. CDR3 protein: CSARDLTPSTDTQYF. The CDR3 bases are TGCAGTGCTAGAGATCTAACTCCTAGCACAGATACGCAGTATTTT. The chain is built from TRBV20-1 and TRBJ2-3; no firm D call. This CDR3 is 15 amino acids long. V was trimmed by 0 bases and J by 0 bases, leaving 10 bases between them. The germline CDR1 and CDR2 sequences are DFQATT and SNEGSKA (reference sequence).

As regards this clonotype: This clone may be a read error of a much larger clone one base away. The chain combines TRBV19 with TRBJ2-7; a weak D match, TRBD1 (6 bases). V lost 5 bases to trimming and J lost 7 bases, with 15 bases between them. CDR3 length equals 13 residues. Per the germline V gene, CDR1 is LNHDA and CDR2 is SQIVND (reference sequence). CDR3 sequence: CASSGKQGHEQYF. CDR3 in DNA: TGTGCCAGTAGTGGTAAACAGGGCCATGAGCAGTACTTC.

This clonotype has ten or more counts. V gene TRBV18 combines with J gene TRBJ1-2, with D uncertain. CDR1 is KGHSH and CDR2 is LQKENI in the germline V gene. Trimming removed 3 bases at V and 4 bases at J, with 12 bases between. The CDR3 covers 14 residues. This chain's CDR3 is CASSPGRSSYGYTF. In DNA, the CDR3 is TGTGCCAGCTCACCTGGACGGAGCTCCTATGGCTACACCTTC.

This clonotype was counted at least ten times. The gene calls are TRBV7-2 and TRBJ1-1, with no clear D. CDR1 is SGHTA, CDR2 FQGNSA, per germline. With 6 bases removed from V and 0 bases from J, the gap between germline ends came to 11 bases. This CDR3 comprises 14 residues. CDR3 in DNA: TGTGCCAGCAGTGTCGGGGAGATGAACACTGAAGCTTTCTTT. Amino acid sequence: CASSVGEMNTEAFF.

This clonotype appeared many times. V and J are TRBV20-1 and TRBJ1-5; D is possibly TRBD1 (6 bases). From germline, CDR1 is DFQATT and CDR2 SNEGSKA (reference sequence). The CDR3 runs to 13 residues. The V gene lost 4 bases and the J gene lost 11 bases, with 18 bases spanning the gap. CDR3 residues: CSATGQYSATQHF. CDR3 nucleotides: TGCAGTGCTACCGGACAGTACAGCGCGACCCAGCATTTT.

This clonotype has a count of ten or more. The chain combines TRBV3-1 with TRBJ2-7, with 8 nucleotides matching TRBD2. The trim removed 0 bases at V and 2 bases at J, leaving 6 bases unmatched. The CDR3 has 16 residues. The germline gives CDR1 LGHDT, CDR2 YNNKEL (reference sequence). CDR3 amino acids: CASSQDSTSVTYEQYF. CDR3 DNA: TGTGCCAGCAGCCAAGATTCGACTAGCGTTACCTACGAGCAGTACTTC.

The rearrangement joins TRBV19 to TRBJ1-1, with D possibly TRBD1 on 6 matching bases. The CDR3 contains 15 residues. Germline values: CDR1 LNHDA, CDR2 SQIVND (reference sequence). Trimming took 5 bases from V and 1 from J, leaving 14 bases between them. Here the CDR3 DNA reads TGTGCCAGTAGTTATACCGGGACACGGAACACTGAAGCTTTCTTT. It encodes CASSYTGTRNTEAFF.

Regarding this clonotype: A read error may explain this, as a much larger clone is one base away. The rearrangement joins TRBV29-1 to TRBJ1-1; D not resolved. CDR1 SQVTM and CDR2 ANQGSEA come from the germline V gene. This CDR3 contains 11 residues. DNA of the CDR3: TGCAGCGTTGCCGGCAGAACTGAAGCTTCCTTT. This encodes CSVAGRTEASF.

As concerns this clonotype: This may arise from a read error, as a much more abundant clone is one base away. This rearrangement joins TRBV12-3 or TRBV12-4 to TRBJ2-7, with TRBD1 identical over 7 bases. The CDR3 totals 19 residues. The CDR3 here is CANSPRGTVGDDWSYEQYF. The CDR3 DNA reads as TGTGCCAACAGTCCTCGAGGGACAGTCGGTGACGACTGGTCCTACGAGCAGTACTTC.

This clonotype occurred many times. CDR3 amino acids: CASSQQPTGVKNTEAFF. The CDR3 region has the DNA TGTGCCAGCAGCCAACAACCTACAGGAGTCAAGAACACTGAAGCTTTCTTT. The chain combines TRBV3-1 with TRBJ1-1; maybe TRBD1 (5 bases). In germline, CDR1 is LGHDT, CDR2 YNNKEL (reference sequence). The CDR3 loop spans 17 amino acids. V lost 2 bases, J lost 1 base, and 17 bases lay in between. Full variable domain (outside the CDR3, taken from reference TRBV3-1 and TRBJ1-1): DTAVSQTPKYLVTQMGNDKSIKCEQNLGHDTMYWYKQDSKKFLKIMFSYNNKELIINETVPNRFSPKSPDKAHLNLHINSLELGDSAVYFCASSQQPTGVKNTEAFFGQGTRLTVV.

This clonotype was seen many times. The chain recombines TRBV7-3 with TRBJ2-1; the match to TRBD1 covers 10 bases. Per germline, CDR1 SGHTA and CDR2 FQGTGA. V gave up 5 bases and J gave up 9 bases; unmatched junction bases: 7. CDR3 length: 14 residues. CDR3 in amino acids: CASSLRQGAGEQFF. The CDR3 DNA reads as TGTGCCAGCAGCCTACGACAGGGGGCGGGTGAGCAGTTCTTC.

The CDR3 protein is CASSLSDRNEKLFF. DNA for the CDR3: TGTGCCAGCAGCTTGTCGGACAGGAATGAAAAACTGTTTTTT. The chain has TRBV7-9 and TRBJ1-4; 7 nucleotides align to TRBD1. This CDR3 comprises 14 residues. Germline-derived CDR1 and CDR2 are SEHNR and FQNEAQ (reference sequence). J was trimmed by 5 bases and V by 3 bases; bases with no gene match: 3. Filled out from reference TRBV7-9 and TRBJ1-4, the complete variable domain reads DTGVSQNPRHKITKRGQNVTFRCDPISEHNRLYWYRQTLGQGPEFLTYFQNEAQLEKSRLLSDRFSAERPKGSFSTLEIQRTEQGDSAMYLCASSLSDRNEKLFFGSGTQLSVL.

This clonotype occurred a few times. The V call is TRBV15, the J call TRBJ2-3, with D uncertain. CDR3 length equals 14 residues. The germline V gene encodes CDR1 LNHNV and CDR2 YYDKDF (reference sequence). V lost 0 bases, J lost 8 bases, and 12 bases lay in between. The CDR3 loop reads CATSRDLSPGTQYF. For the CDR3, the DNA is TGTGCCACCAGCAGAGATCTGTCCCCGGGTACGCAGTATTTT. Looking up the rest from reference TRBV15 and TRBJ2-3 gives the full variable domain: DAMVIQNPRYQVTQFGKPVTLSCSQTLNHNVMYWYQQKSSQAPKLLFHYYDKDFNNEADTPDNFQSRRPNTSFCFLDIRSPGLGDTAMYLCATSRDLSPGTQYFGPGTRLTVL.

This clonotype has at least ten counts. The chain combines TRBV20-1 with TRBJ2-7; perhaps D is TRBD1 or TRBD2 (5 bases each). This CDR3 spans 14 amino acids. With 3 bases removed from V and 2 bases from J, the gap between germline ends came to 14 bases. CDR1 is DFQATT and CDR2 is SNEGSKA in the germline V gene (reference sequence). The CDR3 sequence is CSASWDLGPYEQYF. The CDR3 DNA reads TGCAGTGCTAGTTGGGACCTTGGTCCCTACGAGCAGTACTTC.

The J gene is TRBJ2-5, the V gene TRBV28; 13 bases align to TRBD2. The V gene's germline CDR1 is MDHEN and CDR2 SYDVKM. This CDR3 region has 16 residues. The J segment lost 4 bases and the V segment lost 5 bases, leaving 7 bases of the junction unmatched. The CDR3, as DNA: TGTGCCAGCAGTCACCCGACTAGCGGGGGGAGAGAGACCCAGTACTTC. It translates to CASSHPTSGGRETQYF.

The sample holds many counts of this clonotype. This chain uses TRBV20-1 with TRBJ1-5, with D perhaps matching TRBD1 (5 bases). With 5 bases removed from V and 0 bases from J, the gap between germline ends came to 14 bases. The CDR3 has 15 residues. Per the germline V gene, CDR1 is DFQATT and CDR2 is SNEGSKA (reference sequence). Here the CDR3 reads CSALTVNFSNQPQHF. The CDR3 DNA sequence: TGCAGTGCTCTGACAGTAAACTTTAGCAATCAGCCCCAGCATTTT.

This clonotype was seen at least ten times. The chain recombines TRBV12-3 or TRBV12-4 with TRBJ2-7; no clear D. The V gene lost 2 bases and the J gene lost 0 bases, with 8 bases spanning the gap. The CDR3 has 14 amino acids. CDR3 residues: CASSLTQSSYEQYF. The CDR3 DNA reads as TGTGCCAGCAGTTTAACGCAGAGCTCCTACGAGCAGTACTTC.

A few counts support this clonotype. The J gene is TRBJ2-7, the V gene TRBV4-1; TRBD1 matches at 7 bases. With 1 base clipped from V and 0 bases from J, the junction kept 15 bases outside the gene matches. Germline CDR1 MGHRA, CDR2 YSYEKL. The CDR3 runs 19 residues. The CDR3 loop is CASSQAVRDRSKSSYEQYF. DNA of the CDR3: TGCGCCAGCAGCCAAGCAGTCCGGGACAGATCTAAAAGCTCCTACGAGCAGTACTTC.

This clonotype has a handful of counts. This chain links TRBV2 with TRBJ2-7; 7 bases match TRBD2. The germline gives CDR1 SNHLY, CDR2 FYNNEI. V shed 8 bases and J 4 bases; nucleotides not matched to a gene: 11. The CDR3 loop spans 14 amino acids. This CDR3 reads CASGNPGLKYEQYF. CDR3 bases: TGTGCCAGCGGTAATCCGGGACTAAAATACGAGCAGTACTTC.